The rows below give T cell receptor beta chains drawn from one sample of a study of response to subunit inactivated influenza vaccine. A single record per CDR3 protein comes from TCRdb applying MiXCR to the RT-PCR reads. The table includes 630,000 or so distinct CDR3 sequences, around 16% detected once. Sequenced here: PBMCs from blood, sampled about 11 days after vaccination. The origin of the receptors is a man aged 50-59 years who received an inactivated influenza vaccine. Each CDR3 is given with its conserved first and last residue. D genes are given only for firm matches. Size tells how often a clone was seen (once, few, many) or the class of an expanded clone, and some rows leave it out.

D gene,V gene,J gene,clone size,CDR3 protein,CDR3 DNA
TRBD1,TRBV6-2/TRBV6-3,TRBJ2-5,many,CASNNRGSQETQYF,TGTGCCAGCAACAACAGGGGATCCCAAGAGACCCAGTACTTC
.,TRBV7-2,TRBJ2-5,few,CASSLVEGGKTQYF,TGTGCCAGCAGCTTAGTCGAGGGGGGGAAGACCCAGTACTTC
.,TRBV6-5,TRBJ1-1,.,CASSYGAPDTEAFF,TGTGCCAGCAGTTACGGGGCCCCGGACACTGAAGCTTTCTTT
.,TRBV30,TRBJ2-3,.,CAWSAPWGGGTDTQYF,TGTGCCTGGAGTGCCCCGTGGGGAGGAGGCACAGATACGCAGTATTTT
.,TRBV12-3/TRBV12-4,TRBJ1-1,few,CASGGASTEAFF,TGTGCCAGCGGCGGCGCAAGCACTGAAGCTTTCTTT
.,TRBV5-6,TRBJ2-2,.,CASSAEGKRRANTGELFF,TGTGCCAGCAGCGCGGAGGGGAAACGTAGGGCTAACACCGGGGAGCTGTTTTTT
.,TRBV20-1,TRBJ1-5,.,CSAGQYNQPQHF,TGCAGTGCTGGACAGTACAATCAGCCCCAGCATTTT
.,TRBV11-2,TRBJ2-7,few,CASSLEAGSHEQYF,TGTGCCAGCAGCTTAGAGGCAGGGTCCCACGAGCAGTACTTC
.,TRBV6-1,TRBJ1-2,.,CASSERNGGFLGSYGYTF,TGTGCCAGCAGCGAGAGGAATGGCGGTTTCTTGGGTAGCTATGGCTACACCTTC
TRBD2,TRBV5-1,TRBJ2-3,.,CASSPGAGVTTDTQYF,TGCGCCAGCAGCCCCGGTGCGGGAGTTACTACAGATACGCAGTATTTT
.,TRBV29-1,TRBJ1-1,few,CSVKGRLNTEAFF,TGCAGCGTTAAAGGACGGTTGAACACTGAAGCTTTCTTT
.,TRBV19,TRBJ1-1,few,CASSITGNTEAFF,TGTGCCAGTAGTATTACAGGGAACACTGAAGCTTTCTTT
.,TRBV20-1,TRBJ1-6,few,CSARDRTNARSSPLHF,TGCAGTGCTAGAGATAGGACCAACGCCCGAAGTTCACCCCTCCACTTT
.,TRBV29-1,TRBJ2-3,many,CSVGGREFPADTQYF,TGCAGCGTTGGGGGGCGGGAGTTCCCCGCAGATACGCAGTATTTT
TRBD2,TRBV6-1,TRBJ2-1,few,CASSPPSGWNNEQFF,TGTGCCAGCAGCCCCCCTAGCGGGTGGAACAATGAGCAGTTCTTC
.,TRBV7-8,TRBJ1-1,.,CASSPLLRFNTEAFF,TGTGCCAGCAGCCCACTTCTAAGGTTTAACACTGAAGCTTTCTTT
TRBD2,TRBV7-3,TRBJ2-1,.,CASSPGGTNRQFF,TGTGCCAGCAGCCCTGGGGGGACTAACAGGCAGTTCTTC
.,TRBV5-1,TRBJ2-2,few,CASSLYRENTGELFF,TGCGCCAGCAGCTTGTACAGGGAGAACACCGGGGAGCTGTTTTTT
TRBD2,TRBV14,TRBJ2-1,few,CASSQASGRGHEQFF,TGTGCCAGCAGCCAAGCTAGCGGGAGAGGTCATGAGCAGTTCTTC
TRBD2,TRBV19,TRBJ2-1,few,CASSATSASSYNEQFF,TGTGCCAGTAGTGCAACTAGCGCGAGCTCCTACAATGAGCAGTTCTTC